These T cell receptor beta chains were read from a single sample in a study of CD8+CD57+ T cells in acquired aplastic anemia. TCRdb reanalysed the reads using MiXCR and keeps one entry per CDR3 protein. The sample lists more than 100,000 distinct CDR3 sequences; around 46% were seen once. Input material: sorted CD4+, CD8+, or CD8+CD57+ T cells (not recorded which) from PBMCs. The receptors were sampled from a human donor in good health, serving as a control. The CDR3 runs from the conserved cysteine through the conserved F or W. Each record gives: CDR3 length, clone size, V gene, D gene, J gene, CDR3 protein, CDR3 DNA. D genes are given only for firm matches. Not every row has a clone size; where given, it reads once, few, many or a size class.

CDR3 length: 16; clone size: .; V gene: TRBV24-1; D gene: TRBD2; J gene: TRBJ2-7; CDR3 protein: CATSDNLAGGSYEQYF; CDR3 DNA: TGTGCCACCAGTGATAATCTAGCGGGGGGCTCCTACGAGCAGTACTTC
CDR3 length: 15; clone size: .; V gene: TRBV20-1; D gene: TRBD2; J gene: TRBJ2-5; CDR3 protein: CSARTLAGFGETQYF; CDR3 DNA: TGCAGTGCTAGGACACTAGCGGGGTTCGGGGAGACCCAGTACTTC
CDR3 length: 10; clone size: once; V gene: TRBV19; D gene: .; J gene: TRBJ1-1; CDR3 protein: CATGGGEAFF; CDR3 DNA: TGTGCCACCGGAGGGGGGGAAGCTTTCTTT
CDR3 length: 13; clone size: many; V gene: TRBV27; D gene: .; J gene: TRBJ1-6; CDR3 protein: CASSLSVRSPLHF; CDR3 DNA: TGTGCCAGCAGTTTATCAGTCAGATCACCCCTCCACTTT
CDR3 length: 14; clone size: once; V gene: TRBV5-1; D gene: TRBD2; J gene: TRBJ2-1; CDR3 protein: CASSPHTSDNEQFF; CDR3 DNA: TGCGCCAGCAGCCCACATACTAGCGACAATGAGCAGTTCTTC
CDR3 length: 15; clone size: .; V gene: TRBV20-1; D gene: TRBD1; J gene: TRBJ2-7; CDR3 protein: CSASPGQGTTGEQYF; CDR3 DNA: TGCAGTGCTAGCCCGGGACAGGGTACCACCGGGGAGCAGTACTTC
CDR3 length: 14; clone size: many; V gene: TRBV19; D gene: .; J gene: TRBJ2-3; CDR3 protein: CASQGYSSTDTQYF; CDR3 DNA: TGTGCCAGTCAGGGGTATTCTAGCACAGATACGCAGTATTTT
CDR3 length: 16; clone size: .; V gene: TRBV2; D gene: TRBD1; J gene: TRBJ2-3; CDR3 protein: CARTHARDRASDTQYF; CDR3 DNA: TGTGCCCGCACCCACGCCCGGGACAGGGCTTCAGATACGCAGTATTTT
CDR3 length: 16; clone size: many; V gene: TRBV20-1; D gene: .; J gene: TRBJ2-4; CDR3 protein: CSASFDQDVYKNIQYF; CDR3 DNA: TGCAGTGCTAGTTTCGACCAGGACGTCTACAAAAACATTCAGTACTTC
CDR3 length: 16; clone size: many; V gene: TRBV12-3/TRBV12-4; D gene: TRBD1; J gene: TRBJ2-3; CDR3 protein: CASSPPGTGRVDTQYF; CDR3 DNA: TGTGCCAGCAGTCCCCCCGGGACAGGTCGTGTTGATACGCAGTATTTT
CDR3 length: 15; clone size: many; V gene: TRBV4-2; D gene: TRBD1; J gene: TRBJ2-2; CDR3 protein: CASSQEDRAAGELFF; CDR3 DNA: TGTGCCAGCAGCCAGGAAGACAGGGCAGCCGGGGAGCTGTTTTTT
CDR3 length: 14; clone size: .; V gene: TRBV3-1; D gene: TRBD1; J gene: TRBJ1-2; CDR3 protein: CASSLGQGTSGYTF; CDR3 DNA: TGTGCCAGCAGCCTCGGACAGGGGACCTCTGGCTACACCTTC
CDR3 length: 12; clone size: many; V gene: TRBV24-1; D gene: .; J gene: TRBJ2-5; CDR3 protein: CATSGLQETQYF; CDR3 DNA: TGTGCCACCAGTGGGCTCCAAGAGACCCAGTACTTC
CDR3 length: 15; clone size: many; V gene: TRBV27; D gene: .; J gene: TRBJ2-7; CDR3 protein: CASSLSPGPRYEQYF; CDR3 DNA: TGTGCCAGCAGTTTATCGCCGGGTCCCCGCTACGAGCAGTACTTC
CDR3 length: 15; clone size: many; V gene: TRBV7-9; D gene: TRBD1; J gene: TRBJ1-6; CDR3 protein: CASSPQGAIHSPLHF; CDR3 DNA: TGTGCCAGCAGCCCACAGGGGGCAATCCATTCACCCCTCCACTTT
CDR3 length: 15; clone size: many; V gene: TRBV30; D gene: TRBD1; J gene: TRBJ2-5; CDR3 protein: CAYIPGQITEETQYF; CDR3 DNA: TGTGCCTACATACCGGGACAGATTACCGAAGAGACCCAGTACTTC
CDR3 length: 12; clone size: once; V gene: TRBV29-1; D gene: TRBD1; J gene: TRBJ1-2; CDR3 protein: CSVEGTGGGYTF; CDR3 DNA: TGCAGCGTTGAAGGGACAGGGGGTGGCTACACCTTC
CDR3 length: 16; clone size: .; V gene: TRBV29-1; D gene: TRBD2; J gene: TRBJ2-3; CDR3 protein: CSVDQAGGRSADTQYF; CDR3 DNA: TGCAGCGTTGACCAAGCGGGGGGGCGTAGCGCAGATACGCAGTATTTT
CDR3 length: 14; clone size: once; V gene: TRBV10-1; D gene: .; J gene: TRBJ2-3; CDR3 protein: CASSAGPIGDTQYF; CDR3 DNA: TGCGCCAGCAGTGCAGGCCCCATTGGAGATACGCAGTATTTT
CDR3 length: 15; clone size: .; V gene: TRBV30; D gene: .; J gene: TRBJ1-2; CDR3 protein: CAWSVIRGLLDGYTF; CDR3 DNA: TGTGCCTGGAGTGTAATTAGAGGACTGTTAGACGGCTACACCTTC
CDR3 length: 14; clone size: few; V gene: TRBV7-9; D gene: .; J gene: TRBJ1-2; CDR3 protein: CASSLSGSYYGYTF; CDR3 DNA: TGTGCCAGCAGCTTATCCGGTTCTTACTATGGCTACACCTTC
CDR3 length: 13; clone size: .; V gene: TRBV7-3; D gene: .; J gene: TRBJ1-1; CDR3 protein: CASSLHRDTEAFF; CDR3 DNA: TGTGCCAGCAGCTTACACAGGGACACTGAAGCTTTCTTT
CDR3 length: 16; clone size: few; V gene: TRBV11-2; D gene: .; J gene: TRBJ2-7; CDR3 protein: CASSLGEGGISYEQYF; CDR3 DNA: TGTGCCAGCAGCTTAGGGGAGGGGGGCATCTCCTACGAGCAGTACTTC
CDR3 length: 12; clone size: .; V gene: TRBV29-1; D gene: .; J gene: TRBJ1-2; CDR3 protein: CSVGGRGYGYTF; CDR3 DNA: TGCAGCGTGGGGGGGCGCGGCTATGGCTACACCTTC
CDR3 length: 17; clone size: many; V gene: TRBV10-2; D gene: .; J gene: TRBJ2-2; CDR3 protein: CASLFFRGFRDTGELFF; CDR3 DNA: TGCGCCAGCCTATTTTTTCGGGGCTTTAGGGACACCGGGGAGCTGTTTTTT
CDR3 length: 16; clone size: .; V gene: TRBV18; D gene: .; J gene: TRBJ1-2; CDR3 protein: CARSPSRTGHHYGYTF; CDR3 DNA: TGTGCCAGATCACCCTCAAGAACGGGACATCACTATGGCTACACCTTC
CDR3 length: 14; clone size: many; V gene: TRBV20-1; D gene: TRBD2; J gene: TRBJ2-5; CDR3 protein: CSGLSGGAVETQYF; CDR3 DNA: TGCAGTGGGTTGAGCGGGGGGGCTGTCGAGACCCAGTACTTC
CDR3 length: 13; clone size: many; V gene: TRBV27; D gene: TRBD1; J gene: TRBJ1-2; CDR3 protein: CASSSQGNYGYTF; CDR3 DNA: TGTGCCAGCAGTTCACAGGGGAACTATGGCTACACCTTC
CDR3 length: 10; clone size: many; V gene: TRBV13; D gene: .; J gene: TRBJ2-1; CDR3 protein: CASSPGEQFF; CDR3 DNA: TGTGCCAGCAGCCCCGGCGAGCAGTTCTTC
CDR3 length: 14; clone size: once; V gene: TRBV2; D gene: .; J gene: TRBJ2-7; CDR3 protein: CASSINREPYEQYF; CDR3 DNA: TGTGCCAGCAGTATAAACAGGGAGCCCTACGAGCAGTACTTC
CDR3 length: 14; clone size: .; V gene: TRBV19; D gene: .; J gene: TRBJ2-3; CDR3 protein: CASSMSLVPDTQYF; CDR3 DNA: TGTGCCAGTAGTATGAGTCTAGTCCCAGATACGCAGTATTTT
CDR3 length: 13; clone size: .; V gene: TRBV2; D gene: .; J gene: TRBJ1-2; CDR3 protein: CASSAGWVDGYTF; CDR3 DNA: TGTGCCAGCAGTGCGGGTTGGGTCGATGGCTACACCTTC
CDR3 length: 13; clone size: many; V gene: TRBV7-6; D gene: TRBD2; J gene: TRBJ2-5; CDR3 protein: CASSISLAGGKYF; CDR3 DNA: TGTGCCAGCAGCATCTCTCTAGCGGGGGGGAAGTACTTC
CDR3 length: 13; clone size: .; V gene: TRBV6-7; D gene: TRBD1; J gene: TRBJ1-2; CDR3 protein: CASSEQGRGGYTF; CDR3 DNA: TGTGCCAGCAGTGAACAGGGGCGGGGAGGCTACACCTTC
CDR3 length: 14; clone size: .; V gene: TRBV19; D gene: .; J gene: TRBJ1-2; CDR3 protein: CASTRRAANYGYTF; CDR3 DNA: TGTGCCAGTACCAGAAGGGCGGCTAACTATGGCTACACCTTC
CDR3 length: 11; clone size: once; V gene: TRBV29-1; D gene: .; J gene: TRBJ1-2; CDR3 protein: CSVESAYGYTF; CDR3 DNA: TGCAGCGTTGAATCTGCATATGGCTACACCTTC
CDR3 length: 13; clone size: .; V gene: TRBV10-3; D gene: .; J gene: TRBJ1-1; CDR3 protein: CAMRKTVNTEAFF; CDR3 DNA: TGTGCCATGCGGAAGACAGTGAACACTGAAGCTTTCTTT
CDR3 length: 16; clone size: many; V gene: TRBV29-1; D gene: .; J gene: TRBJ2-3; CDR3 protein: CSVQGGGQPSTDTQYF; CDR3 DNA: TGCAGCGTTCAAGGAGGAGGACAACCCAGCACAGATACGCAGTATTTT
CDR3 length: 15; clone size: many; V gene: TRBV6-1; D gene: .; J gene: TRBJ1-6; CDR3 protein: CASRGGGAYNSPLHF; CDR3 DNA: TGTGCCAGCCGCGGGGGAGGGGCCTATAATTCACCCCTCCACTTT
CDR3 length: 16; clone size: many; V gene: TRBV12-3/TRBV12-4; D gene: .; J gene: TRBJ1-5; CDR3 protein: CASSFRTELSNQPQHF; CDR3 DNA: TGTGCCAGCAGTTTCCGGACAGAGCTTAGCAATCAGCCCCAGCATTTT
CDR3 length: 13; clone size: many; V gene: TRBV5-1; D gene: .; J gene: TRBJ2-3; CDR3 protein: CASSLADSDTQYF; CDR3 DNA: TGCGCCAGCAGCTTGGCCGACTCAGATACGCAGTATTTT
CDR3 length: 14; clone size: many; V gene: TRBV5-6; D gene: TRBD1; J gene: TRBJ2-5; CDR3 protein: CASSHRTGKETQYF; CDR3 DNA: TGTGCCAGCAGCCACCGGACAGGCAAAGAGACCCAGTACTTC
CDR3 length: 15; clone size: many; V gene: TRBV27; D gene: .; J gene: TRBJ1-5; CDR3 protein: CASRPRQHSNQPQHF; CDR3 DNA: TGTGCCAGCAGACCTCGACAACATAGCAATCAGCCCCAGCATTTT
CDR3 length: 12; clone size: many; V gene: TRBV30; D gene: TRBD1; J gene: TRBJ2-7; CDR3 protein: CAWERGLRTQYF; CDR3 DNA: TGTGCCTGGGAGAGGGGGCTGAGGACGCAGTACTTC
CDR3 length: 13; clone size: .; V gene: TRBV7-2; D gene: .; J gene: TRBJ1-6; CDR3 protein: CASSLASPSPLHF; CDR3 DNA: TGTGCCAGCAGCTTAGCGTCCCCCTCACCCCTCCACTTT
CDR3 length: 14; clone size: .; V gene: TRBV2; D gene: TRBD1; J gene: TRBJ2-3; CDR3 protein: CASGRTGGTDTQYF; CDR3 DNA: TGTGCCAGCGGTAGGACAGGGGGCACAGATACGCAGTATTTT
CDR3 length: 11; clone size: .; V gene: TRBV2; D gene: .; J gene: TRBJ2-7; CDR3 protein: CASRAISGQYF; CDR3 DNA: TGTGCCAGCAGGGCTATTTCTGGGCAGTACTTC
CDR3 length: 13; clone size: .; V gene: TRBV10-2; D gene: .; J gene: TRBJ2-5; CDR3 protein: CASSGTEQETQYF; CDR3 DNA: TGCGCCAGCAGTGGGACAGAACAAGAGACCCAGTACTTC
CDR3 length: 14; clone size: many; V gene: TRBV14; D gene: .; J gene: TRBJ2-3; CDR3 protein: CASSPPGARDTQYF; CDR3 DNA: TGTGCCAGTTCCCCACCGGGGGCGAGGGATACGCAGTATTTT
CDR3 length: 19; clone size: many; V gene: TRBV5-1; D gene: TRBD2; J gene: TRBJ2-3; CDR3 protein: CASSLANLRLAGSTDTQYF; CDR3 DNA: TGCGCCAGCAGCTTGGCCAACCTTAGACTAGCGGGGAGCACAGATACGCAGTATTTT
CDR3 length: 14; clone size: many; V gene: TRBV20-1; D gene: .; J gene: TRBJ1-1; CDR3 protein: CSARDGQGGTEAFF; CDR3 DNA: TGCAGTGCTAGAGATGGGCAGGGAGGGACTGAAGCTTTCTTT
CDR3 length: 16; clone size: few; V gene: TRBV29-1; D gene: TRBD2; J gene: TRBJ2-7; CDR3 protein: CSVTLGLAGAQREQYF; CDR3 DNA: TGCAGCGTTACATTGGGGCTAGCGGGGGCTCAGCGCGAGCAGTACTTC
CDR3 length: 15; clone size: many; V gene: TRBV3-1; D gene: .; J gene: TRBJ2-7; CDR3 protein: CASSQGGSGSYEQYF; CDR3 DNA: TGTGCCAGCAGCCAAGGTGGGTCGGGGTCCTACGAGCAGTACTTC
CDR3 length: 16; clone size: .; V gene: TRBV9; D gene: .; J gene: TRBJ2-2; CDR3 protein: CASSVPSTGDAGELFF; CDR3 DNA: TGTGCCAGCAGCGTACCTAGCACGGGGGACGCCGGGGAGCTGTTTTTT
CDR3 length: 14; clone size: many; V gene: TRBV6-5; D gene: TRBD1; J gene: TRBJ1-5; CDR3 protein: CASNNRGVDQPQHF; CDR3 DNA: TGTGCCAGCAACAACAGGGGTGTGGATCAGCCCCAGCATTTT
CDR3 length: 13; clone size: many; V gene: TRBV7-6; D gene: .; J gene: TRBJ2-5; CDR3 protein: CASSLGGKETQYF; CDR3 DNA: TGTGCCAGCAGCTTAGGGGGTAAAGAGACCCAGTACTTC
CDR3 length: 13; clone size: .; V gene: TRBV19; D gene: TRBD1; J gene: TRBJ1-2; CDR3 protein: CASTSGQGSGYTF; CDR3 DNA: TGTGCCAGTACCTCGGGACAGGGGTCTGGCTACACCTTC